These T cell receptor beta chains were read from a single sample in a study of CD4 T cells in relation to SARS-CoV-2 and coronaviruses. Profiled with immunoSEQ multiplex PCR; TCRdb holds only in-frame clones, not every one. The sample contains more than 20,000 clones, around 80% of which appear only once. These receptors are not linked to any known antigen. Material: CD4+ T cells from PBMCs, cultured in vitro. Every receptor here comes from a human donor in good health. The CDR3 runs from the conserved cysteine through the conserved F or W.

TRBJ1-1,TRBV3-1/TRBV3-2,CASSQDGGRAAEAFF
TRBJ2-2,TRBV5-1,CASTTGGLSTGELFF
TRBJ2-7,TRBV28,CATSGGSGQISYEQYF
TRBJ2-5,TRBV5-1,CASSRIAAQETQYF
TRBJ2-5,TRBV19,CASSTHSGQAERGTQYF
TRBJ2-1,TRBV24-1,CATSDSGGRDLRNEQFF
TRBJ1-5,TRBV2,CASSDRRTSNQPQHF
TRBJ1-2,TRBV28,CASSGDAGSNYGYTF
TRBJ1-4,TRBV6-6,CASSYLPGGTVKLFF
TRBJ1-4,TRBV3-1/TRBV3-2,CASSQGLPGRNEKLFF
TRBJ2-1,TRBV6-2/TRBV6-3,CASSYNPSGSLEQFF
TRBJ2-7,TRBV6-2/TRBV6-3,CASSYSASGSLEQYF
TRBJ1-1,TRBV7-2,CASSLFPNTEAFF
TRBJ1-6,TRBV19,CASSIQGGNSPLHF
TRBJ1-4,TRBV20-1,CSASGGDRENEKLFF
TRBJ1-1,TRBV5-1,CASTPGGVRVTEAFF
TRBJ2-7,TRBV5-6,CATREGGRSYEQYF
TRBJ1-5,TRBV10-3,CAISPGQGAGQPQHF
TRBJ1-6,TRBV30,CAWRGQGDSPLHF
TRBJ2-1,TRBV6-5,CASSSAQGNEQFF
TRBJ1-1,TRBV5-4,CASSFQQGGFTEAFF
TRBJ1-6,TRBV3-1/TRBV3-2,CASSQTGKNSPLHF
TRBJ1-1,TRBV6-5,CASSYSSDTFGAEAFF
TRBJ1-2,TRBV27,CASSFAGDYGYTF
TRBJ2-1,TRBV7-3,CASSADRNIYNEQFF
TRBJ1-1,TRBV6-1,CASSEDGTGGTEAFF
TRBJ2-7,TRBV7-9,CASSLTGTLSYEQYF
TRBJ2-6,TRBV7-3,CASGRSSGANVLTF